The clone carrying this T cell receptor beta chain was detected many times. Antigen unknown. The data stem from a study of CD8 T cells in ankylosing spondylitis. The study, taken as a whole, reports: A motif of seven or eight highly homologous TCR beta variants was seen as apparently characteristic of ankylosing spondylitis blood.

In TCRdb, the 5' RACE reads were re-called with MiXCR into one record per CDR3 protein. The sample includes approximately 130,000 distinct CDR3 sequences, over 10% of them seen just once. Per the germline V gene, CDR1 is SGHTA and CDR2 is FQGNSA. Unmatched junction bases numbered 13, after V lost 6 bases and J lost 7 bases. The CDR3 is 15 amino acids. This clonotype was sampled from a female donor with ankylosing spondylitis or in good health (not recorded which). Sequenced input: blood, either unsorted or a sorted T cell fraction (not recorded which). The gene calls are TRBV7-2 and TRBJ1-2; 8 bases align to TRBD1. The CDR3 nucleotides read TGTGCCAGCAGGTCCCCCTTTTGGGACAGGACTGGCTACACCTTC. Translating it yields CASRSPFWDRTGYTF. Full variable domain (rest looked up from reference TRBV7-2 and TRBJ1-2): GAGVSQSPSNKVTEKGKDVELRCDPISGHTALYWYRQSLGQGLEFLIYFQGNSAPDKSGLPSDRFSAERTGGSVSTLTIQRTQQEDSAVYLCASRSPFWDRTGYTFGSGTRLTVV.